These T cell receptor beta chains were read from a single sample in a study of blood T cell repertoires in COVID-19. Generated by immunoSEQ multiplex PCR, the TCRdb table keeps only in-frame clones and is missing some. The data show 210,000 or so clones, with more than 80% seen just once and roughly 1.2% held by the top ten. Sample: peripheral blood. Receptor source: a woman in her thirties with COVID-19, enrolled during active disease. Both conserved end residues are part of each CDR3. The D gene is left open where the match is weak. Clone size is given for some rows only: seen once, a few or many times, or a class if the clone is expanded.

D	size	V	J	CDR3	DNA
TRBD2	-	TRBV7-2	TRBJ2-3	CASSFSGNAQYF	TGTGCCAGCAGCTTTAGCGGGAACGCGCAGTATTTT
-	-	TRBV6-5	TRBJ1-2	CASSPRVGYGYTF	TGTGCCAGCAGTCCGAGGGTTGGCTATGGCTACACCTTC
TRBD2	-	TRBV18	TRBJ2-1	CASSPPLAGYYNEQFF	TGTGCCAGCTCACCCCCCCTAGCGGGATATTACAATGAGCAGTTCTTC
TRBD1	-	TRBV11-2	TRBJ1-2	CASSFQGAGGYTF	TGTGCCAGCAGCTTTCAGGGGGCCGGGGGCTACACCTTC
TRBD2	-	TRBV5-1	TRBJ2-2	CASSLETSGNTGELFF	TGCGCCAGCAGCCTAGAGACTAGCGGGAACACCGGGGAGCTGTTTTTT
TRBD1	once	TRBV7-9	TRBJ2-1	CASRKRQGAEDEQFF	TGTGCCAGCAGGAAGAGACAGGGGGCCGAGGATGAGCAGTTCTTC
-	-	TRBV10-3	TRBJ2-5	CAIQAQYQETQYF	TGTGCCATTCAAGCGCAGTACCAAGAGACCCAGTACTTC
-	-	TRBV10-1	TRBJ2-7	CASRDKIYEQYF	TGCGCCAGCCGGGACAAGATTTACGAGCAGTACTTC
TRBD1	-	TRBV9	TRBJ2-7	CASSASQGGEQYF	TGTGCCAGCAGCGCGTCACAGGGGGGCGAGCAGTACTTC
TRBD1	-	TRBV2	TRBJ1-2	CASNSGTGSGYTF	TGTGCCAGCAATTCCGGGACAGGTAGCGGCTACACCTTC
TRBD2	-	TRBV7-6	TRBJ2-3	CASSLALGGATDTQYF	TGTGCCAGCAGCTTAGCGCTCGGGGGGGCCACAGATACGCAGTATTTT
TRBD1	-	TRBV5-1	TRBJ1-2	CASSNGQGSLANYGYTF	TGCGCCAGCAGTAACGGACAGGGATCACTAGCTAACTATGGCTACACCTTC
-	-	TRBV11-2	TRBJ2-1	CASSQDRSSYNEQFF	TGTGCCAGCAGTCAAGACAGGTCCTCCTACAATGAGCAGTTCTTC
TRBD1	-	TRBV7-8	TRBJ1-2	CASSLGQEGYGYTF	TGTGCCAGCAGTCTGGGACAGGAGGGTTATGGCTACACCTTC
TRBD1	-	TRBV27	TRBJ2-2	CASSLGGQAQNTGELFF	TGTGCCAGCAGTTTAGGGGGACAGGCTCAAAACACCGGGGAGCTGTTTTTT
-	-	TRBV6-2/TRBV6-3	TRBJ1-1	CASSYSGRASPEAFF	TGTGCCAGCAGTTACTCGGGCAGGGCGAGCCCCGAAGCTTTCTTT
TRBD1	-	TRBV19	TRBJ2-1	CASSPGTGGNEQFF	TGTGCCAGTAGTCCCGGGACAGGGGGTAATGAGCAGTTCTTC
TRBD2	-	TRBV2	TRBJ2-3	CASSVGTSLDTQYF	TGTGCCAGCAGTGTAGGGACTAGCTTAGATACGCAGTATTTT
TRBD2	once	TRBV9	TRBJ2-5	CASSVGLAAYQETQYF	TGTGCCAGCAGCGTCGGACTAGCGGCGTACCAAGAGACCCAGTACTTC
TRBD1	-	TRBV30	TRBJ2-2	CASPSGTVNTGELFF	TGTGCCTCCCCTTCCGGGACAGTGAACACCGGGGAGCTGTTTTTT
-	-	TRBV14	TRBJ2-2	CASSQGFGTGELFF	TGTGCCAGCAGCCAAGGATTCGGCACCGGGGAGCTGTTTTTT
TRBD2	-	TRBV9	TRBJ2-3	CASSPSRLAGDSTDTQYF	TGTGCCAGCAGCCCTTCCCGACTAGCGGGAGATAGCACAGATACGCAGTATTTT
TRBD1	-	TRBV4-3	TRBJ1-6	CASGQGHNSPLHF	TGCGCCAGCGGACAGGGGCACAATTCACCCCTCCACTTT
-	-	TRBV5-6	TRBJ2-7	CASSLADWSSYEQYF	TGTGCCAGCAGCTTGGCGGACTGGAGCTCCTACGAGCAGTACTTC
TRBD1	-	TRBV19	TRBJ1-6	CASSTGGDNSPLHF	TGTGCCAGTTCGACAGGGGGCGATAATTCACCCCTCCACTTT
TRBD1	-	TRBV15	TRBJ2-7	CATSADDRVSYEQYF	TGTGCCACCAGCGCCGACGACAGGGTATCCTACGAGCAGTACTTC
TRBD2	-	TRBV9	TRBJ2-7	CASSVAASGGPYEQYF	TGTGCCAGCAGCGTAGCTGCTAGCGGGGGCCCCTACGAGCAGTACTTC
-	-	TRBV7-2	TRBJ2-3	CASSTVLADTQYF	TGTGCCAGCAGCACGGTACTAGCAGATACGCAGTATTTT
-	-	TRBV18	TRBJ1-3	CASSPNSGNTIYF	TGTGCCAGCTCACCCAACTCTGGAAACACCATATATTTT
TRBD2	-	TRBV6-2/TRBV6-3	TRBJ2-3	CASSHSGGHTDTQYF	TGTGCCAGCAGTCATAGCGGGGGGCACACAGATACGCAGTATTTT
TRBD1	-	TRBV7-3	TRBJ2-2	CASSLGTASTGELFF	TGTGCCAGCAGCTTAGGGACAGCTTCCACCGGGGAGCTGTTTTTT
TRBD2	-	TRBV29-1	TRBJ2-7	CSVAGTSGRHEQYF	TGCAGCGTTGCCGGGACTAGCGGGAGGCACGAGCAGTACTTC
-	-	TRBV9	TRBJ1-2	CASSVGGGGYTF	TGTGCCAGCAGCGTAGGGGGGGGTGGCTACACCTTC
TRBD2	-	TRBV18	TRBJ2-7	CASSPNGRAEEQYF	TGTGCCAGCTCACCAAATGGGAGGGCTGAAGAGCAGTACTTC
TRBD1	-	TRBV6-2/TRBV6-3	TRBJ1-2	CASSQSGGYGYTF	TGTGCCAGCAGTCAATCAGGGGGCTATGGCTACACCTTC
TRBD1	-	TRBV7-9	TRBJ1-5	CASSHEQGFGQPQHF	TGTGCCAGCAGTCATGAACAGGGGTTCGGCCAGCCCCAGCATTTT
-	-	TRBV5-1	TRBJ1-2	CASSLYQGSGYTF	TGCGCCAGCAGCTTGTACCAGGGCAGTGGCTACACCTTC
-	many	TRBV4-3	TRBJ2-3	CASSQGWRDRNTQYF	TGCGCCAGCAGCCAAGGTTGGAGGGACAGAAATACGCAGTATTTT
-	-	TRBV18	TRBJ2-6	CASSPRGVAGVRGANVLTF	TGTGCCAGCTCACCGCGAGGGGTGGCAGGGGTACGAGGGGCCAACGTCCTGACTTTC
-	few	TRBV12-3/TRBV12-4	TRBJ1-5	CASRQDGNQPQHF	TGTGCCAGCAGACAGGACGGCAATCAGCCCCAGCATTTT
-	once	TRBV5-6	TRBJ1-3	CASSFRFLPGTNSGNTIYF	TGTGCCAGCAGCTTTAGATTTCTTCCGGGGACTAACTCTGGAAACACCATATATTTT
-	-	TRBV19	TRBJ1-1	CASSHTFTGNTEAFF	TGTGCCAGTAGTCATACATTCACAGGGAACACTGAAGCTTTCTTT
-	-	TRBV7-9	TRBJ1-2	CASSLATGSNYGYTF	TGTGCCAGCAGCCTGGCGACAGGATCTAACTATGGCTACACCTTC
TRBD1	few	TRBV9	TRBJ1-2	CASSVTGQNYGYTF	TGTGCCAGCAGCGTAACGGGACAGAACTATGGCTACACCTTC
TRBD1	-	TRBV4-1	TRBJ1-4	CASSQAGQGHEKLFF	TGCGCCAGCAGCCAAGCCGGACAGGGTCATGAAAAACTGTTTTTT
TRBD1	-	TRBV2	TRBJ1-4	CASRSGGADGEKLFF	TGTGCCAGCAGGTCAGGGGGCGCGGATGGTGAAAAACTGTTTTTT